One and the same sample provided the 16 T cell receptor beta chains below, sequenced in a study of cytomegalovirus exposure and HLA in healthy donors (dated by TCRdb to 2016 to 2017). Library creation used the immunoSEQ multiplex PCR assay. A mixture of 60 forward primers for TCR Vbeta segments and 13 reverse primers for TCR Jbeta segments was used in the multiplex PCR. TCRdb obtained this table from immuneACCESS and retained in-frame rearrangements with V and J assigned. These tables miss some clones; where compared with another copy, unresolved V genes account for less than half of the shortfall, and the remainder is unexplained. The sample table lists tens of thousands of clones, about 87% of them with a count of one. The top ten clones comprise roughly 2.2% of the sample. Material: PBMCs. The receptors here all came from a man between 18 and 29 years old in good health and CMV-seronegative.

The rearrangement links TRBV27 to TRBJ1-6; D possibly corresponds to TRBD1 (6 bases). The CDR3 has 17 residues. The germline CDR1 and CDR2 sequences are MNHEY and SMNVEV (reference sequence). V lost 6 bases and J lost 4, with 19 bases in between. The DNA of the CDR3 is TGTGCCAGCAGCCTTACAGGGATCAGGAGATATAATTCACCCCTCCACTTT. It translates to CASSLTGIRRYNSPLHF.

The chain uses TRBV14 and TRBJ1-1, with D unresolved. Per the germline V gene, CDR1 is SGHDN and CDR2 is FVKESK. Trimming stripped 4 bases from V and 2 bases from J, with 8 bases between. The CDR3 extends over 13 amino acids. The DNA for the CDR3 is TGTGCCAGCAGCCTGAGCAAAAACACTGAAGCTTTCTTT. Translation: CASSLSKNTEAFF.

The CDR3 DNA sequence: TGTGCCAGCAGCTTAATCGGGGCGGTAAGGCGGGAGGGCGGGTACGAGCAGTACTTC. Its protein is CASSLIGAVRREGGYEQYF. The V call is TRBV11-2, the J call TRBJ2-7, with 9 bases aligning to TRBD2. The germline CDR1 and CDR2 sequences are SGHAT and FQNNGV. This CDR3 is built from 19 residues. V was clipped by 2 bases and J by 4 bases; unmatched bases: 18.

The chain has TRBV28 and TRBJ2-2; 8 bases agree with TRBD2. The V gene's germline CDR1 is MDHEN and CDR2 SYDVKM. V lost 7 bases, J lost 7 bases, and 14 bases stayed unmatched. The CDR3 spans 16 residues. DNA of the CDR3: TGTGCCAGCACGGGGGGGGGCGGGAGTCCGATCGGGGAGCTGTTTTTT. Amino acid sequence: CASTGGGGSPIGELFF. Using reference TRBV28 and TRBJ2-2 for the parts outside the CDR3, the full variable domain is DVKVTQSSRYLVKRTGEKVFLECVQDMDHENMFWYRQDPGLGLRLIYFSYDVKMKEKGDIPEGYSVSREKKERFSLILESASTNQTSMYLCASTGGGGSPIGELFFGEGSRLTVL.

The V call is TRBV7-3, the J call TRBJ2-1; TRBD2 aligns across 14 bases. The trim removed 1 base at V and 1 base at J, leaving 12 bases unmatched. CDR1 and CDR2 from the germline V gene are SGHTA and FQGTGA. This CDR3 is 21 amino acids long. Here the CDR3 reads CASSLKGTSGRLSISYNEQFF. DNA of the CDR3: TGTGCCAGCAGCTTAAAGGGGACTAGCGGGAGATTATCTATATCCTACAATGAGCAGTTCTTC. Full variable domain (missing parts from reference TRBV7-3 and TRBJ2-1): GAGVSQTPSNKVTEKGKYVELRCDPISGHTALYWYRQSLGQGPEFLIYFQGTGAADDSGLPNDRFFAVRPEGSVSTLKIQRTERGDSAVYLCASSLKGTSGRLSISYNEQFFGPGTRLTVL.

The V gene is TRBV5-4, the J gene TRBJ1-1; a possible D gene is TRBD1 (5 bases). V shed 2 bases and J shed 1 base, with 6 bases lying between them. CDR1 SGHNT and CDR2 YYREEE come from the germline V gene (reference sequence). This CDR3 contains 13 residues. The CDR3 sequence: CASSFGGNTEAFF. The CDR3 nucleotides are TGTGCCAGCAGCTTCGGGGGGAACACTGAAGCTTTCTTT. Looking up the rest from reference TRBV5-4 and TRBJ1-1 gives the full variable domain: ETGVTQSPTHLIKTRGQQVTLRCSSQSGHNTVSWYQQALGQGPQFIFQYYREEENGRGNFPPRFSGLQFPNYSSELNVNALELDDSALYLCASSFGGNTEAFFGQGTRLTVV.

On this clone itself: Different DNA sequences within this sample yield the same CDR3. V gene TRBV7-2 combines with J gene TRBJ2-1; 12 bases align to TRBD2. This CDR3 region has 19 residues. The ends lost 5 bases at V and 7 bases at J; junction bases unmatched: 18. Germline V gene data show CDR1 as SGHTA and CDR2 as FQGNSA. The chain's CDR3 is CASSLSPSPSGRGLNEQFF. The CDR3 DNA follows: TGTGCCAGCAGCCTAAGTCCCTCCCCTAGCGGGAGGGGGCTAAATGAGCAGTTCTTC.

This rearrangement joins TRBV4-2 to TRBJ2-1, with a weak D call TRBD2 (5 bases). The V gene lost 1 base and the J gene lost 0 bases, with 10 bases spanning the gap. The CDR3 contains 16 residues. Germline V gives CDR1 LGHNA, CDR2 YNFKEQ. This CDR3 is CASSQVGLPSYNEQFF. CDR3 DNA: TGTGCCAGCAGCCAAGTCGGACTCCCCTCCTACAATGAGCAGTTCTTC.

The chain combines TRBV6-1 with TRBJ2-7; 11 nucleotides match TRBD2. The CDR3 covers 14 residues. Losses at the gene ends were 6 bases for V and 3 bases for J; bases not matched to a gene: 4. The V gene's germline CDR1 is MNHNS and CDR2 SASEGT. CDR3 in amino acids: CASRETSGDYEQYF. The CDR3 DNA reads TGTGCCAGCAGGGAGACTAGCGGGGACTACGAGCAGTACTTC.

The rearrangement uses TRBV30 and TRBJ1-5; TRBD1 is a possible D gene (6 bases). Germline V gene data show CDR1 as GTSNPN and CDR2 as SVGIG (reference sequence). V was trimmed by 0 bases and J by 4 bases, leaving 10 bases between them. The CDR3 has 14 amino acids. CDR3: CAWSVGGDNQPQHF. DNA of the CDR3: TGTGCCTGGAGTGTAGGGGGGGATAATCAGCCCCAGCATTTT.

Worth noting for this clone: An end of the junction differs from the germline gene, which may be a read error. This chain joins TRBV6-6 and TRBJ1-1, with D unclear. CDR1 is MNHNY and CDR2 is SVGAGI in the germline V gene (reference sequence). This CDR3 is built from 15 residues. This CDR3 reads CASTRDRVGNTEAFF. CDR3 coding DNA: TGTGCCAGCACCCGAGACCGAGTCGGGAACACTGAGGCTTTCTTT.

This CDR3 is CASSIGVGTQYF. In nucleotides, the CDR3 is TGTGCCAGCAGTATAGGGGTAGGGACCCAGTACTTC. This rearrangement joins TRBV2 to TRBJ2-5; D is possibly TRBD1 (5 bases). From germline, CDR1 is SNHLY and CDR2 FYNNEI. The CDR3 spans 12 residues. V was trimmed by 5 bases and J by 7 bases, leaving 11 bases between them.

The rearrangement links TRBV19 to TRBJ2-1, with 9 bases aligning to TRBD1. Germline trimming cut 6 bases from V and 2 bases from J; bases unmatched to any gene: 2. Germline V gives CDR1 LNHDA, CDR2 SQIVND (reference sequence). The CDR3 runs 14 residues. CDR3 sequence (DNA): TGTGCCAGTAGACGACAGGGGGCCTACAATGAGCAGTTCTTC. Protein product: CASRRQGAYNEQFF. The whole variable domain, remainder taken from reference TRBV19 and TRBJ2-1, is DGGITQSPKYLFRKEGQNVTLSCEQNLNHDAMYWYRQDPGQGLRLIYYSQIVNDFQKGDIAEGYSVSREKKESFPLTVTSAQKNPTAFYLCASRRQGAYNEQFFGPGTRLTVL.

This clone was found a few times. The rearrangement joins TRBV7-3 to TRBJ2-2; D call uncertain. CDR1 and CDR2 from the germline V gene are SGHTA and FQGTGA. The CDR3 sequence is 14 residues long. The germline V and J ends were trimmed by 5 bases and 1 base, with 8 bases remaining between them. CDR3: CASSDSGNTGELFF. In DNA, the CDR3 is TGTGCCAGCAGCGACTCTGGGAACACCGGGGAGCTGTTTTTT.

The chain is built from TRBV7-6 and TRBJ2-7, with 10 positions matching TRBD1. J gave up 3 bases and V 3 bases, and 2 bases lay outside the gene matches. The CDR3 runs to 14 residues. The germline V gene encodes CDR1 SGHVS and CDR2 FNYEAQ. DNA of the CDR3: TGTGCCAGCAGCTTGACAGGGGGCGACTACGAGCAGTACTTC. Amino acid sequence: CASSLTGGDYEQYF.

This chain links TRBV5-1 with TRBJ2-1, with 13 nucleotides matching TRBD2. Germline CDR1 SGHRS, CDR2 YFSETQ. This CDR3 region has 14 residues. The J segment lost 5 bases and the V segment lost 6 bases, leaving 2 bases of the junction unmatched. In DNA form, the CDR3 reads TGCGCCAGCAAGGGGACTAGCGGGAACAATGAGCAGTTCTTC. Protein sequence: CASKGTSGNNEQFF. Full variable domain (remainder filled in from reference TRBV5-1 and TRBJ2-1): KAGVTQTPRYLIKTRGQQVTLSCSPISGHRSVSWYQQTPGQGLQFLFEYFSETQRNKGNFPGRFSGRQFSNSRSEMNVSTLELGDSALYLCASKGTSGNNEQFFGPGTRLTVL.